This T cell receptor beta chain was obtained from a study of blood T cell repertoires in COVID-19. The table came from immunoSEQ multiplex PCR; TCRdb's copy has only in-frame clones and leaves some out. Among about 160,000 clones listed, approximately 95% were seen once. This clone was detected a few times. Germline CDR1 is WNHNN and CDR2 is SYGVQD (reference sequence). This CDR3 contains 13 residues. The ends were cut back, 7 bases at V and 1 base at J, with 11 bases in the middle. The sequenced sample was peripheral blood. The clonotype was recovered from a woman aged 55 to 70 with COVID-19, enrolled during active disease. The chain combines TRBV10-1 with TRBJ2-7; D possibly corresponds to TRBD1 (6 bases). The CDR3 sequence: CASKLTGSYEQYF. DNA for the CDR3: TGCGCCAGCAAGTTGACAGGTTCCTACGAGCAGTACTTC.